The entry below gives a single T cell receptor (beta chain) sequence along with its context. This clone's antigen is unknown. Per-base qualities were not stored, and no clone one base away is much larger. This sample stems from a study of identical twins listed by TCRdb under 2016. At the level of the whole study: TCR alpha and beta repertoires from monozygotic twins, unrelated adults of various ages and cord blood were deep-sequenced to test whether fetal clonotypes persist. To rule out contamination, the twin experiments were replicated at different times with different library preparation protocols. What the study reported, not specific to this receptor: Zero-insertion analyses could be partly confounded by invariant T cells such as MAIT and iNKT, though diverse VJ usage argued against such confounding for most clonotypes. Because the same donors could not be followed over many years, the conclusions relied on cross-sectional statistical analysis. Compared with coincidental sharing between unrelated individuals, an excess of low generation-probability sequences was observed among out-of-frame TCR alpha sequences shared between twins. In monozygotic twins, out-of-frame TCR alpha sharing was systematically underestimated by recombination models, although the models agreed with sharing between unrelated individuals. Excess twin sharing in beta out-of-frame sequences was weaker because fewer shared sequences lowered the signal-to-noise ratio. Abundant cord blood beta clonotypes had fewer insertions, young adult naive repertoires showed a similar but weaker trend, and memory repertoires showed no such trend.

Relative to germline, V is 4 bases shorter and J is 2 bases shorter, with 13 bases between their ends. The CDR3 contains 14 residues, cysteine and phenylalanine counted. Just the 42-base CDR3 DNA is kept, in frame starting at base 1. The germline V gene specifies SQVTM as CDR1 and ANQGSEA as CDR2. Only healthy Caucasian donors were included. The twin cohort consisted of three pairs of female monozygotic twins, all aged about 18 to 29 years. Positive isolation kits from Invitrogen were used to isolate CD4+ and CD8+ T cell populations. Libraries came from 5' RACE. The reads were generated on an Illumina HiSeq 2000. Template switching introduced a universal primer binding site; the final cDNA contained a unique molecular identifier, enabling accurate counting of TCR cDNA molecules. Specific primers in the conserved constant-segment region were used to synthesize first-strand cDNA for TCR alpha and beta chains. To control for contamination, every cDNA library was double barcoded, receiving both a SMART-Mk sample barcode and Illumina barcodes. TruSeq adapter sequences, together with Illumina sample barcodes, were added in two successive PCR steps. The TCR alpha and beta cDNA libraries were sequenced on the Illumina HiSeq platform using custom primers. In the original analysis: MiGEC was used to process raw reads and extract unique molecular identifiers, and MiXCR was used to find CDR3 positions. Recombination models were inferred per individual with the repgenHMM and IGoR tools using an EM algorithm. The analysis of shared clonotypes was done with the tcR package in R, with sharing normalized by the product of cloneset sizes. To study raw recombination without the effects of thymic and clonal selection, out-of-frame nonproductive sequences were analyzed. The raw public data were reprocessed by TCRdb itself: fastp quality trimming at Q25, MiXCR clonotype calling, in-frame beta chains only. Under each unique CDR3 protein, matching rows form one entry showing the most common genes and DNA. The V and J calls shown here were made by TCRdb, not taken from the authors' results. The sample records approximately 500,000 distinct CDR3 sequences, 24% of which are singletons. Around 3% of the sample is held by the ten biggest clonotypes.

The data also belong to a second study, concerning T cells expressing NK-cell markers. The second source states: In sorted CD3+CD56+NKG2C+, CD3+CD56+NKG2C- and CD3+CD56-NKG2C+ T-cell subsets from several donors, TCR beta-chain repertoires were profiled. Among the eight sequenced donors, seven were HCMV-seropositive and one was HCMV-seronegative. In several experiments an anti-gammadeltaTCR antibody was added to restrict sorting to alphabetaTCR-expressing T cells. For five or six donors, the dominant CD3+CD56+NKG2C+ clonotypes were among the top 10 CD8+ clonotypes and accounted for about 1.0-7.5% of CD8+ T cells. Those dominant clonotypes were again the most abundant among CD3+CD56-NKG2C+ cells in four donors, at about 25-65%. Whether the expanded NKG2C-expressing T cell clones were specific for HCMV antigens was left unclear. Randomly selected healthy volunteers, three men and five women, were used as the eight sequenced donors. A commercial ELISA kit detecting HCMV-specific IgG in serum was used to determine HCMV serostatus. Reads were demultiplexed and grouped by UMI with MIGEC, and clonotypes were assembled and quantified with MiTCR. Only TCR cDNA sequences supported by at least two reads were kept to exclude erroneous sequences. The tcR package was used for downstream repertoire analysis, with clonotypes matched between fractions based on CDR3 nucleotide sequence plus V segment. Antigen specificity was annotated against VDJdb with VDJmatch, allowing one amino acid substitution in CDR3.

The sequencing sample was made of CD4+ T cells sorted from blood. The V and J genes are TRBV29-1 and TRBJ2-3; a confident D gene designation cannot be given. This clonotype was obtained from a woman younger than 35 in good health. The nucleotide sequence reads TGCAGCGTTGGGTACGGCTCTTACACAGATACGCAGTATTTT. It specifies CSVGYGSYTDTQYF.